One T cell receptor beta chain is described in this entry. Its antigen is undetermined. The template for TCR beta VDJ and CDR3 sequence profiling was genomic DNA. A single record per CDR3 protein comes from TCRdb applying MiXCR to the reads. The sample shows approximately 250,000 distinct CDR3 sequences, approximately 82% of them seen only once. The sample originates from a study of CD8+CD57+ T cells in acquired aplastic anemia. For the study at large: DNA from sorted CD4+ and CD8+ cells averaged around 3.5 ug.

Study outcomes and limitations: Patients and controls shared 25 to 30 CD8+ CDR3 sequences, which appeared highly expressed in patients and within their immunodominant clones. The study found no significant CD8+ Simpson's diversity difference between patients and controls.

CD8+CD57+ cell expansion, shown by flow cytometry, had occurred in the patients selected for sequencing. The sequence derives from a human donor with aplastic anemia. Specimen: sorted CD4+, CD8+, or CD8+CD57+ T cells (not recorded which) from PBMCs.

The CDR3 nucleotides read TGTGCCAGCAGCGACGGGACGAGCGGAATAGATACGCAGTTCTTC. Its protein is CASSDGTSGIDTQFF. The chain employs TRBV9 and TRBJ2-1; D assignment may be TRBD1 or TRBD2 (5 bases each). This CDR3 spans 15 amino acids. V was clipped by 3 bases and J by 12 bases, with 22 bases between them. Germline V gives CDR1 SGDLS, CDR2 YYNGEE.